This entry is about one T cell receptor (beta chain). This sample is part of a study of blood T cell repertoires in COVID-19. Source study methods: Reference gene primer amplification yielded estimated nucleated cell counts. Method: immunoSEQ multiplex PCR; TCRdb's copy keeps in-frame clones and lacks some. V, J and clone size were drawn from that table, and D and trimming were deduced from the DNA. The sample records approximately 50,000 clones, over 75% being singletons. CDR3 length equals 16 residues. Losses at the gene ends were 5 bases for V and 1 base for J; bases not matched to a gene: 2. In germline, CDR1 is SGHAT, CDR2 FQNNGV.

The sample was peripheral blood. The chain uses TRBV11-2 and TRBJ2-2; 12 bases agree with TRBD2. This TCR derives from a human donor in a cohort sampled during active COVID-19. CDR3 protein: CASSRGLAGNTGELFF. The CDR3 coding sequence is TGTGCCAGCAGCCGGGGACTAGCGGGGAACACCGGGGAGCTGTTTTTT. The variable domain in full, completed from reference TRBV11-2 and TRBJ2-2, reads EAGVAQSPRYKIIEKRQSVAFWCNPISGHATLYWYQQILGQGPKLLIQFQNNGVVDDSQLPKDRFSAERLKGVDSTLKIQPAKLEDSAVYLCASSRGLAGNTGELFFGEGSRLTVL.